Presented here are 10 T cell receptor beta chains from one specimen sequenced in a study of shared clonotypes between healthy human individuals. Measured with immunoSEQ multiplex PCR; TCRdb has only the in-frame clones, and not every one. Among over 2 million clones, about 95% were seen once, and the ten largest hold about 1.1%. Naive CD8 cells comprised CD45RO-negative, CCR7-positively selected cells, excluding terminally differentiated effector memory CD45RA+ cells. Material for sequencing was naive CD8+ T cells sorted from blood. The receptor source for this set is a man aged 18 to 30 in good health.

This clone was observed once. The gene calls are TRBV7-9 and TRBJ2-5; D unclear. CDR3 length: 12 residues. The V gene's germline CDR1 is SEHNR and CDR2 FQNEAQ (reference sequence). V was pared by 6 bases and J by 5 bases, with 10 bases between. Written as DNA, the CDR3 is TGTGCCAGCAGTTCCCGGACGGAGACCCAGTACTTC. Its protein is CASSSRTETQYF.

This chain uses TRBV6-1 with TRBJ2-5; 7 bases map to TRBD2. J was trimmed by 5 bases and V by 4 bases; bases with no gene match: 7. There are 14 residues in the CDR3. The V gene's germline CDR1 is MNHNS and CDR2 SASEGT. Here the CDR3 reads CASSGLATHETQYF. Written as DNA, the CDR3 is TGTGCCAGCAGTGGACTAGCAACCCACGAGACCCAGTACTTC.

This clone showed up just once. The chain couples TRBV13 to TRBJ1-2, with 11 nucleotides matching TRBD1. Losses at the gene ends were 6 bases for V and 5 bases for J; bases not matched to a gene: 8. Germline assignment: CDR1 PRHDT and CDR2 FYEKMQ (reference sequence). CDR3 size: 15 residues. The CDR3 DNA sequence: TGTGCCAGCAGTGCGAGGGGACAGGGGGAGTATGGCTACACCTTC. Its translation: CASSARGQGEYGYTF.

The chain carries TRBV27 and TRBJ2-2; TRBD1 might be the D (6 bases). Germline V gene data show CDR1 as MNHEY and CDR2 as SMNVEV (reference sequence). V lost 3 bases to trimming and J lost 11 bases, with 10 bases between them. There are 12 residues in the CDR3. The chain's CDR3 is CASSFTGNELFF. The CDR3 nucleotides are TGTGCCAGCAGTTTCACAGGGAACGAGCTGTTTTTT.

A single count supports this clone. The rearrangement joins TRBV5-6 to TRBJ2-7; TRBD2 might be the D (6 bases). The CDR3 has 13 amino acids. CDR1 and CDR2 from the germline V gene are SGHDT and YYEEEE. Trimming took off 7 bases at V and 5 bases at J, with 16 bases between the two ends. The chain's CDR3 is CASAAQAGNEQYF. The CDR3 nucleotides read TGTGCCAGCGCTGCCCAGGCGGGGAACGAGCAGTACTTC.

Points on this clone: Other DNA sequences in this specimen translate into the identical CDR3. The chain is built from TRBV7-9 and TRBJ2-7; unclear D gene. CDR1 SEHNR and CDR2 FQNEAQ come from the germline V gene (reference sequence). This CDR3 spans 15 amino acids. Trimming took off 2 bases at V and 2 bases at J, with 13 bases between the two ends. The CDR3 DNA sequence: TGTGCCAGCAGCTTAAGTCCAGGAAGGGCCTACGAGCAGTACTTC. This sequence encodes CASSLSPGRAYEQYF. Full variable domain (rest looked up from reference TRBV7-9 and TRBJ2-7): DTGVSQNPRHKITKRGQNVTFRCDPISEHNRLYWYRQTLGQGPEFLTYFQNEAQLEKSRLLSDRFSAERPKGSFSTLEIQRTEQGDSAMYLCASSLSPGRAYEQYFGPGTRLTVT.

The J gene is TRBJ2-6, the V gene TRBV2; D unclear. The V end was cut by 3 bases, the J end by 4 bases, with 7 bases between. The CDR3 extends over 14 amino acids. The germline CDR1 and CDR2 sequences are SNHLY and FYNNEI. The DNA for the CDR3 is TGTGCCAGCAGTGAGGGGAACGGGGCCAACGTCCTGACTTTC. Translating it yields CASSEGNGANVLTF. The full variable domain, completed using reference TRBV2 and TRBJ2-6, is EPEVTQTPSHQVTQMGQEVILRCVPISNHLYFYWYRQILGQKVEFLVSFYNNEISEKSEIFDDQFSVERPDGSNFTLKIRSTKLEDSAMYFCASSEGNGANVLTFGAGSRLTVL.

The chain combines TRBV4-1 with TRBJ2-7; possible D gene TRBD2, 5 bases. Germline V lookup: CDR1 MGHRA, CDR2 YSYEKL. V was cut by 4 bases and J by 1 base, with 11 bases left in between. This CDR3 region has 14 residues. The CDR3 sequence: CASSLLTGSYEQYF. The CDR3 DNA reads TGCGCCAGCAGCCTTTTAACGGGGTCCTACGAGCAGTACTTC.

The gene calls are TRBV27 and TRBJ1-5; possible D gene TRBD1, 5 bases. CDR3 length: 14 amino acids. Between the trimmed V and J ends, which lost 2 bases and 6 bases, there was a span of 11 bases. The germline V gene encodes CDR1 MNHEY and CDR2 SMNVEV (reference sequence). CDR3 amino acids: CASSLIGVGQPQHF. The CDR3 DNA follows: TGTGCCAGCAGTTTAATAGGGGTAGGTCAGCCCCAGCATTTT.

The V call is TRBV21-1, the J call TRBJ2-3; the D segment call TRBD1 is taken from the table without a DNA check. TRBV21-1 is noted as a pseudogene. The CDR3 extends over 18 amino acids. CDR3 sequence (DNA): TGTGCCAGCAGCAAAGTAAAGTACCCAGGGGCCTCGGGAGATACGCAGTATTTT. This translates into CASSKVKYPGASGDTQYF.